This entry describes one T cell receptor (beta chain). Its specific antigen is unknown. Within one base of it there is no much larger clone, and no base qualities were kept. TCRbeta CDR3 regions were amplified from genomic DNA using the immunoSEQ Assay, a bias-controlled multiplex PCR. Per the original workflow: The number of nucleated cells in each sample was estimated by amplification of reference gene primers within the assay. Sequence reads were collapsed and filtered to measure the absolute abundance of every unique TCRbeta CDR3 rearrangement. For each sample, productive Simpson clonality was calculated by taking the square root of Simpson's diversity index across productive rearrangements. In its TCRdb copy, this immuneACCESS table keeps in-frame sequences only and misses some clones. Where compared with another copy, unresolved V genes explain less than half of these, and the others have no known cause. V and J calls and clone size are copied from that table; D and trimming were computed from the DNA. This sample gives about 78,000 clones in total; approximately 86% of them show up just once. The ten biggest clones cover 4.5% to 5% of the sample.

Spanning cysteine to valine, the CDR3 consists of 15 amino acids. Only the CDR3 part of the read is kept: 45 bases, read in frame from the first base. CDR1 and CDR2 are drawn from the germline V gene: MNHNS, SASEGT. V ends up 2 bases short and J 7 bases short, with an unmatched junction base count of 10. The data were taken from a study of blood T cell repertoires in COVID-19 (dated by TCRdb to the early 2020s). For the wider study: Collaborator samples came from the United States, Italy and Spain and covered acute and convalescent phases of COVID-19. The material from the prospective study consisted of cDNA or gDNA derived from T cells, B-cell-depleted T cells, or PBMCs. The dataset comprised deeply sampled blood TCRbeta repertoires from subjects exposed to, actively infected with, or recovered from COVID-19. The repertoires were released in a freely available public database intended as a resource for research on the immune response to SARS-CoV-2. The samples were drawn from the first 160 participants of the ongoing ImmuneRACE study and from about 1,200 subjects provided by 6 global collaborators. The sample metadata nearly always contained a de-identified subject ID, COVID-19 status, age in years and sex. Where HLA class I and class II types were available, the types were taken from metadata supplied by the sample provider, not from assay-based typing.

Whole blood was collected in K2EDTA tubes by collaborating institutions according to the institutions' own protocols. For TCRbeta analysis, collaborators shipped samples as frozen whole blood, isolated PBMCs, or DNA extracted from either of those sample types. Study-wide findings and limitations: How much clinical and demographic metadata was included differed by source and by participant, and the metadata was provided uncurated.

The TCR sequence derives from a man aged 50 to 60 with active or convalescent COVID-19. The V gene is TRBV6-1 and the J gene is TRBJ2-7; 8 central nucleotides agree with TRBD1. Sequenced: peripheral blood. The nucleotide sequence reads TGTGCCAGCAGTGAATACGGGCAGGGGGCGGGGGAGCAGTACGTC. Translated, it gives CASSEYGQGAGEQYV.